Shown below are 13 T cell receptor beta chains from a single sample sequenced in a study of spatial heterogeneity in lung cancer. Specified time point: sample taken at primary tumor resection. From tumor, nontumor lung or frozen PBMC, whole RNA was taken unsorted for sequencing. One entry per CDR3 protein results from TCRdb running MiXCR on the 5' RACE reads. The table shows about 4,100 distinct CDR3 sequences, with about 23% occurring only once. The sample was PBMCs, taken at surgery. The receptor set was obtained from a female donor with early-stage non-small cell lung cancer.

In this sample, this clonotype is large. The library was prepared for alpha chains; this beta chain is a stray read, so its frequency means little. The rearrangement uses TRBV6-6 and TRBJ2-7, with no clear D. The CDR3 length is 14 residues. CDR1 is MNHNY and CDR2 is SVGAGI in the germline V gene (reference sequence). Trimming removed 8 bases at V and 2 bases at J, with 16 bases between. The CDR3 nucleotides are TGTGCCAGCTCCGAAGAGGAGTCCGCCTACGAGCAGTACTTC. It yields the protein CASSEEESAYEQYF.

This clonotype is medium-sized by share. With the library built for alpha chains, this beta chain is off target and its frequency is not meaningful. The rearrangement joins TRBV6-5 to TRBJ2-1, with 10 bases aligning to TRBD1. The V gene's germline CDR1 is MNHEY and CDR2 SVGAGI. V trimming: 6 bases; J trimming: 8 bases; junction bases outside the gene matches: 13. The CDR3 runs to 16 residues. The CDR3 DNA is TGTGCCAGCAGCCTAAACCCGGGACAGGGGTGGGATGAGCAGTTCTTC. Translation gives CASSLNPGQGWDEQFF.

About this clonotype: Within a library made for alpha chains, this beta chain is off target, and its count is uninformative. The genes are TRBV12-3 or TRBV12-4 and TRBJ2-3; no reliable D call. This CDR3 is 14 amino acids long. Deletions cut 6 bases from V and 2 bases from J, with 12 bases between. The CDR3 loop is CASSQLTDTDTQYF. The CDR3 DNA follows: TGTGCCAGCAGCCAATTGACTGACACAGATACGCAGTATTTT.

Comment on this clonotype: This beta chain slipped into a library made for alpha chains as a stray read, so its size is not meaningful. The rearrangement uses TRBV5-1 and TRBJ2-2; 16 bases map to TRBD2. The CDR3 sequence is 17 residues long. Germline V gene lookup returns CDR1 SGHRS and CDR2 YFSETQ. J lost 6 bases, V lost 4 bases, and 6 bases had no gene match. The DNA for the CDR3 is TGCGCCAGCAGCCCGGGACTAGCGGGAGGGATCGCCGGGGAGCTGTTTTTT. Its translation is CASSPGLAGGIAGELFF.

Of note for this clonotype: This beta chain represents an off-target read in a library built for alpha chains; its size is of limited meaning. The chain employs TRBV7-2 and TRBJ2-2; no firm D call. The germline CDR1 and CDR2 sequences are SGHTA and FQGNSA. The CDR3 is 14 amino acids. V dropped 3 bases and J dropped 0 bases, with 5 bases sitting between them. CDR3 in DNA: TGTGCCAGCAGCTTCCTAACGAACACCGGGGAGCTGTTTTTT. Its protein is CASSFLTNTGELFF. The variable domain in full, with the rest retrieved from reference TRBV7-2 and TRBJ2-2, is GAGVSQSPSNKVTEKGKDVELRCDPISGHTALYWYRQSLGQGLEFLIYFQGNSAPDKSGLPSDRFSAERTGGSVSTLTIQRTQQEDSAVYLCASSFLTNTGELFFGEGSRLTVL.

Of note for this clonotype: This beta chain came through as a stray read in a library set up for alpha chains, and its size says little. This chain links TRBV7-8 with TRBJ2-5; 8 bases are a match to TRBD2. This CDR3 is built from 15 residues. J lost 2 bases, V lost 4 bases, and 6 bases had no gene match. Germline CDR1 reads SGHVS; CDR2 reads FQNEAQ. The CDR3, as DNA: TGTGCCAGCAGCTCCCACCGGGGGGGGCAAGAGACCCAGTACTTC. It codes for CASSSHRGGQETQYF. The entire variable domain, with the rest obtained from reference TRBV7-8 and TRBJ2-5, is as follows: GAGVSQSPRYKVAKRGQDVALRCDPISGHVSLFWYQQALGQGPEFLTYFQNEAQLDKSGLPSDRFFAERPEGSVSTLKIQRTQQEDSAVYLCASSSHRGGQETQYFGPGTRLLVL.

Comments on this clonotype: This beta chain slipped into a library made for alpha chains as a stray read, so its size is not meaningful. The gene calls are TRBV6-2 or TRBV6-3 and TRBJ2-7; TRBD2 agrees at 12 bases. V trimming: 5 bases; J trimming: 5 bases; junction bases outside the gene matches: 7. The CDR3 covers 15 residues. Germline CDR1 and CDR2: MNHEY and SVGEGT. CDR3 in amino acids: CASSLLAGGPHEQYF. The CDR3 bases are TGTGCCAGCAGTCTCCTAGCGGGAGGGCCCCACGAGCAGTACTTC.

On this clonotype itself: A library prepared for alpha chains yielded this beta chain as an off-target read; its size is of little meaning. V usage is TRBV28 and J usage is TRBJ2-4, with D hard to call. V gave up 4 bases and J gave up 6 bases, with 7 bases separating them. CDR1 MDHEN and CDR2 SYDVKM come from the germline V gene. This CDR3 spans 12 amino acids. In DNA form, the CDR3 reads TGTGCCAGCAGTTGGACGGGAAACATTCAGTACTTC. Translating gives CASSWTGNIQYF.

With respect to this clonotype: Because this beta chain is a stray read in a library intended to capture alpha chains, its abundance should not be given much weight. V usage is TRBV29-1 and J usage is TRBJ2-3; TRBD2 matches 9 bases. Germline loops: CDR1 SQVTM, CDR2 ANQGSEA. The ends lost 5 bases at V and 3 bases at J; junction bases unmatched: 9. This CDR3 spans 15 amino acids. The CDR3 sequence: CSVCPSGTFTDTQYF. CDR3 sequence (DNA): TGCAGCGTTTGCCCTAGCGGGACATTTACAGATACGCAGTATTTT.

With regard to this clonotype: In a library made to pick up alpha chains, this beta chain is a stray read with a size that means little. This chain connects TRBV11-2 to TRBJ1-5, with D unresolved. This CDR3 has 16 amino acids. V shed 1 base and J shed 1 base, with 11 bases lying between them. Germline assignment: CDR1 SGHAT and CDR2 FQNNGV. CDR3 bases: TGTGCCAGCAGCTTAGGTAGGGCCGAGAGCAATCAGCCCCAGCATTTT. Translated: CASSLGRAESNQPQHF.

This clonotype qualifies as medium-sized (0.01 to 0.1%). For a library built for alpha chains, this beta chain is a stray read; little rests on its size. V gene TRBV5-1 combines with J gene TRBJ2-2, with D possibly being TRBD1 (5 bases). The V end was cut by 2 bases, the J end by 0 bases, with 11 bases between. Germline values: CDR1 SGHRS, CDR2 YFSETQ. The CDR3 is 16 residues long. The CDR3: CASSFLPGTNTGELFF. CDR3 in DNA: TGCGCCAGCAGCTTTCTCCCAGGGACGAACACCGGGGAGCTGTTTTTT.

This clonotype is labeled as medium-sized. The library was built for alpha chains, so this beta chain is an off-target read and its size means little. V usage is TRBV7-3 and J usage is TRBJ2-5; 7 nucleotides line up with TRBD2. Germline trimming cut 7 bases from V and 5 bases from J; bases unmatched to any gene: 13. The CDR3 has 15 amino acids. The V gene's germline CDR1 is SGHTA and CDR2 FQGTGA. CDR3 residues: CASKKRGGPLETQYF. CDR3 nucleotides: TGTGCCAGCAAAAAGCGGGGAGGGCCGTTGGAGACCCAGTACTTC.

Relative to its sample, this clonotype is large. Because the library targeted alpha chains, this beta chain is an off-target read whose size means little. This chain connects TRBV7-2 to TRBJ2-1, with TRBD2 matching over 10 bases. This CDR3 region has 14 residues. The trim removed 4 bases at V and 5 bases at J, leaving 2 bases unmatched. Per the germline V gene, CDR1 is SGHTA and CDR2 is FQGNSA. This chain's CDR3 is CASSSGLANNEQFF. The CDR3 DNA reads TGTGCCAGCAGCTCGGGACTAGCGAACAATGAGCAGTTCTTC. The variable domain in full, completed from reference TRBV7-2 and TRBJ2-1, reads GAGVSQSPSNKVTEKGKDVELRCDPISGHTALYWYRQSLGQGLEFLIYFQGNSAPDKSGLPSDRFSAERTGGSVSTLTIQRTQQEDSAVYLCASSSGLANNEQFFGPGTRLTVL.